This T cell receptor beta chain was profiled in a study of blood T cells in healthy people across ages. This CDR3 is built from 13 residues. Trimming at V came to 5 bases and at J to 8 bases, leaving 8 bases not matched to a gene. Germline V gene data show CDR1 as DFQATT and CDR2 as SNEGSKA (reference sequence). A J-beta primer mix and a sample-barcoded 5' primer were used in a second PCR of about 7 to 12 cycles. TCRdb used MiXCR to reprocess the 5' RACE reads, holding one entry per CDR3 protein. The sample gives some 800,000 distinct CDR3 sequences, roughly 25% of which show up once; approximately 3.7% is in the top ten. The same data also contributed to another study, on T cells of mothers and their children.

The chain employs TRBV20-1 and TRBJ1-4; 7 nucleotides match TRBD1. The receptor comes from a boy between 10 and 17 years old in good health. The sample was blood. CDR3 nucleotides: TGCAGTGCTCCCAGGACAGGCTCCGAAAAACTGTTTTTT. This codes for CSAPRTGSEKLFF.